This section outlines one T cell receptor (beta chain) sequence together with its context. Its antigen remains unknown. Under the authors' procedure: Filtering differed since immunoSEQ provided only junctions, with no quality scores. Data came from immunoSEQ multiplex PCR; TCRdb stores just in-frame clones and leaves some out. The V and J calls and clone size were taken over from that table, and D and trimming were inferred from the DNA. In the table there are some 1 million clones, about 77% of which are singletons. This sample is part of a study of shared clonotypes between healthy human individuals. Points from the study as a whole: Compared with memory subsets, naive subsets generally had larger estimated richness.

Germline V gene lookup returns CDR1 PRHDT and CDR2 FYEKMQ (reference sequence). V was pared by 1 base and J by 7 bases, with 11 bases between. The CDR3 spans 14 residues. V and J are TRBV13 and TRBJ2-1; D is perhaps TRBD2 (5 bases). Sequencing was performed on memory CD4+ T cells sorted from blood. Subset described: CD45RA-negative fraction. The clonotype originates from a man younger than 30 in good health. The CDR3 here is CASSLDVRRNEQFF. The CDR3 nucleotides read TGTGCCAGCAGCTTAGACGTCAGGAGGAATGAGCAGTTCTTC.